The source of this T cell receptor beta chain is a study of blood T cell repertoires in COVID-19 (dated by TCRdb to 2018 to 2021). For context, the study as a whole: Samples covering the acute and convalescent phases of COVID-19 were provided by collaborators in the United States, Italy and Spain. The material from the prospective study consisted of cDNA or gDNA derived from T cells, B-cell-depleted T cells, or PBMCs. The dataset comprised deeply sampled blood TCRbeta repertoires from subjects exposed to, actively infected with, or recovered from COVID-19. A freely available public database, intended as a resource for researchers studying the immune response to SARS-CoV-2, is where the repertoires were released. Samples came from the ongoing ImmuneRACE study (first 160 participants) plus 1,254 subjects from 6 global collaborators. The sample metadata nearly always contained a de-identified subject ID, COVID-19 status, age in years and sex. Where available, HLA class I and class II types were taken from metadata supplied by the sample provider and were not determined by assay-based typing. Here is what the overall study found, with its caveats: How much clinical and demographic metadata was included differed by source and by participant, and the metadata was provided uncurated.

Collaborating institutions collected whole blood in K2EDTA tubes following their own protocols. Collaborator samples were shipped for TCRbeta analysis as frozen whole blood, isolated PBMCs, or DNA extracted from either sample type. The immunoSEQ Assay, a bias-controlled multiplex PCR, was used to amplify TCRbeta CDR3 regions from genomic DNA. Processing in the source paper ran as follows. The number of nucleated cells in each sample was estimated from the amplification of reference gene primers within the assay. To quantify the absolute abundance of each unique TCRbeta CDR3 rearrangement, sequence reads were collapsed and filtered. For each sample, productive Simpson clonality was calculated as the square root of Simpson's diversity index over productive rearrangements. The table comes from immuneACCESS by way of TCRdb, which keeps in-frame sequences with V and J called. Part of the clones is missing from these tables; in studies checked, under half for an unresolved V gene and the rest for unknown reasons. Clone size and the V and J calls come from that table; the DNA yielded D and trimming. The table for this sample lists a few hundred thousand clones; roughly 90% of them were counted only once. Of the sample, approximately 1.2% falls within the top ten clones.

The germline V gene gives CDR1 as SGHVS and CDR2 as FQNEAQ. Trimming takes 8 bases from V and 3 bases from J, and the germline ends sit 10 bases apart. Taken from cysteine to phenylalanine, the CDR3 has 13 residues. The read is trimmed to its CDR3 DNA, 39 bases read in frame from base 1. Details on this clone: This clone's antigen is unknown. No clone much larger than this one lies a single base away; base qualities are absent.

The sequence derives from a man aged 35-49 years with acute or convalescent COVID-19. Sequencing input: peripheral blood. Rearrangement joined TRBV7-8 to TRBJ2-2; TRBD1 is a possible D gene, resting on 5 matching bases. The CDR3 in this case is CASGHLDTGELFF. In nucleotide form, the sequence is TGTGCCAGCGGACACTTGGACACCGGGGAGCTGTTTTTT.